The rows below give T cell receptor beta chains drawn from one sample of a study of identical twins. MiXCR, applied by TCRdb to the 5' RACE reads, yields one record per CDR3 protein. The profile shows approximately 600,000 distinct CDR3 sequences, more than 9% of them singletons. These data also featured in a second study, about yellow fever vaccine responses in identical twins.

The sample comprised PBMCs. Source of these receptors: a woman between 18 and 30 years old in good health. Each CDR3 is given with its conserved first and last residue. Each record gives: D gene, J gene, V gene, clone size, CDR3 protein, CDR3 DNA. A D gene is named only where the DNA matches it firmly. Not every row has a clone size; where given, it reads once, few, many or a size class.

>TRBD1|TRBJ2-7|TRBV11-2|few
CASSESRGHEQYF
TGTGCCAGCAGCGAAAGCAGGGGGCACGAGCAGTACTTC
>-|TRBJ2-5|TRBV7-6|few
CASSLGPKTMTSETQYF
TGTGCCAGCAGCTTAGGGCCAAAAACTATGACTTCGGAGACCCAGTACTTC
>TRBD1|TRBJ1-1|TRBV5-6|many
CASSADRDTEAFF
TGTGCCAGCAGCGCGGACAGGGACACTGAAGCTTTCTTT
>-|TRBJ2-2|TRBV7-3|-
CASSLDSGAGELFF
TGTGCCAGCAGCCTCGACTCGGGTGCCGGGGAGCTGTTTTTT
>-|TRBJ2-3|TRBV5-1|few
CASSLGRDAFSTDTQYF
TGCGCCAGCAGCTTGGGCCGGGACGCATTTAGCACAGATACGCAGTATTTT
>-|TRBJ2-3|TRBV3-1|few
CASSSRGTTTDTQYF
TGTGCCAGCAGCTCCCGAGGAACCACCACAGATACGCAGTATTTT
>-|TRBJ1-5|TRBV5-1|few
CASSLGGDHLNQPQHF
TGCGCCAGCAGCTTGGGGGGGGACCACCTCAATCAGCCCCAGCATTTT
>TRBD2|TRBJ2-1|TRBV19|-
CASSIRRTSGYNEQFF
TGTGCCAGTAGTATAAGGAGGACTAGCGGCTACAATGAGCAGTTCTTC
>-|TRBJ2-1|TRBV20-1|few
CSARDLKQYNEQFF
TGCAGTGCTAGAGATTTAAAACAGTACAATGAGCAGTTCTTC
>-|TRBJ2-1|TRBV6-2/TRBV6-3|few
CATAGDRFNEQFF
TGTGCCACCGCGGGGGACAGGTTCAATGAGCAGTTCTTC
>-|TRBJ2-3|TRBV29-1|-
CSVLSSLGDGPDTQYF
TGCAGCGTTTTGTCGAGTCTGGGGGATGGCCCAGATACGCAGTATTTT
>TRBD1|TRBJ2-2|TRBV6-1|-
CASSRRSTGGRETGELFF
TGTGCCAGCAGCCGCCGAAGCACAGGGGGCCGAGAAACCGGGGAGCTGTTTTTT
>-|TRBJ2-1|TRBV4-1|-
CASSQDATVSYNEQFF
TGCGCCAGCAGCCAAGATGCCACAGTTTCCTACAATGAGCAGTTCTTC
>-|TRBJ2-3|TRBV5-1|few
CASSEAGSDTQYF
TGCGCCAGCAGCGAGGCAGGGTCAGATACGCAGTATTTT
>-|TRBJ2-6|TRBV7-9|-
CASSFTDGSVLTF
TGTGCCAGCAGCTTTACGGACGGAAGTGTCCTGACTTTC
>TRBD1|TRBJ2-7|TRBV29-1|-
CSAGQGAHEQYF
TGCAGCGCCGGACAGGGGGCCCACGAGCAGTACTTC
>-|TRBJ2-7|TRBV5-6|-
CASSGNTGSAHEQYF
TGTGCCAGCAGCGGCAATACAGGGTCAGCACACGAGCAGTACTTC
>TRBD1|TRBJ2-7|TRBV5-1|many
CASSSRQGASEQYF
TGCGCCAGCAGCTCCCGACAGGGGGCCTCCGAGCAGTACTTC
>-|TRBJ1-5|TRBV12-3/TRBV12-4|-
CASSRDVNNQPQHF
TGTGCCAGCAGCCGGGACGTGAACAATCAGCCCCAGCATTTT
>TRBD2|TRBJ2-3|TRBV27|few
CASSLSLAGFTDTQYF
TGTGCCAGCAGTTTAAGTCTAGCGGGTTTCACAGATACGCAGTATTTT
>-|TRBJ2-1|TRBV27|-
CASSLGQGFYNEQFF
TGTGCCAGCAGTTTAGGGCAGGGGTTCTACAATGAGCAGTTCTTC
>TRBD2|TRBJ2-1|TRBV5-1|-
CASSLIFEGLAGLSYNEQFF
TGCGCCAGCAGCTTAATTTTTGAGGGTCTAGCGGGGCTGTCCTACAATGAGCAGTTCTTC
>-|TRBJ2-7|TRBV2|many
CASSATLYEQYF
TGTGCCAGCAGTGCAACTCTCTACGAGCAGTACTTC
>-|TRBJ2-7|TRBV12-3/TRBV12-4|-
CASRGIMVGYYEQYF
TGTGCCAGCCGCGGGATTATGGTGGGGTACTACGAGCAGTACTTC
>TRBD1|TRBJ2-7|TRBV7-2|few
CASSFRPGQGGEQYF
TGTGCCAGCAGCTTTCGACCGGGACAGGGGGGCGAGCAGTACTTC
>TRBD2|TRBJ2-7|TRBV27|-
CASSSRLANSYEQYF
TGTGCCAGCAGTTCAAGACTAGCGAACTCCTACGAGCAGTACTTC
>-|TRBJ1-1|TRBV10-3|few
CAISEPSRANTEAFF
TGTGCCATCAGTGAACCATCCAGGGCGAACACTGAAGCTTTCTTT
>-|TRBJ2-1|TRBV28|many
CASSRSPYNEQFF
TGTGCCAGCAGCCGCTCCCCCTACAATGAGCAGTTCTTC
>-|TRBJ2-1|TRBV6-1|-
CASSGFGRGSYNEQFF
TGTGCCAGCAGTGGTTTCGGGAGAGGGTCCTACAATGAGCAGTTCTTC
>-|TRBJ1-4|TRBV2|-
CASSDMGAVGEKLFF
TGTGCCAGCAGTGATATGGGGGCGGTTGGTGAAAAACTGTTTTTT
>-|TRBJ2-7|TRBV3-1|few
CASSQRGSSYEPYF
TGTGCCAGCAGCCAAAGGGGGAGCTCCTACGAGCCTTACTTC
>-|TRBJ1-6|TRBV7-2|few
CASSLLGGGVGFSPLHF
TGTGCCAGCAGCTTATTAGGTGGGGGTGTGGGTTTTTCACCCCTCCACTTT
>TRBD2|TRBJ2-6|TRBV20-1|once
CSVSGGLSGANVLTF
TGCAGTGTTAGCGGGGGGCTCTCTGGGGCCAACGTCCTGACTTTC
>TRBD2|TRBJ2-3|TRBV7-2|many
CASSLGGSGGLSDTQYF
TGTGCCAGCAGCTTAGGTGGGAGCGGGGGGCTGTCAGATACGCAGTATTTT
>-|TRBJ2-1|TRBV6-1|many
CASAPFSYNEQFF
TGTGCCAGCGCACCTTTCTCCTACAATGAGCAGTTCTTC
>TRBD1|TRBJ2-7|TRBV5-1|few
CASSLGGQGAEQYF
TGCGCCAGCAGCTTGGGGGGACAGGGGGCCGAGCAGTACTTC
>-|TRBJ1-1|TRBV20-1|many
CSARGRQGEAFF
TGCAGTGCTAGGGGTAGGCAGGGTGAAGCTTTCTTT
>TRBD1|TRBJ2-7|TRBV27|-
CASSQRDRVEQYF
TGTGCCAGCAGTCAGCGGGACAGGGTCGAGCAGTACTTC
>TRBD2|TRBJ2-5|TRBV7-7|-
CASSSLAEAQETQYF
TGTGCTAGCAGCTCTCTAGCGGAGGCTCAAGAGACCCAGTACTTC
>TRBD2|TRBJ2-5|TRBV20-1|few
CSARGILAGGQETQYF
TGCAGTGCTAGAGGCATTCTAGCGGGCGGCCAAGAGACCCAGTACTTC
>-|TRBJ2-3|TRBV5-1|-
CASSPLQGSEGDTQYF
TGCGCCAGCAGCCCACTGCAGGGGAGTGAGGGCGATACGCAGTATTTT
>TRBD2|TRBJ2-7|TRBV5-1|few
CASSAFRGGQSYEQYF
TGCGCCAGCAGCGCCTTTCGCGGGGGGCAATCCTACGAGCAGTACTTC
>-|TRBJ2-7|TRBV27|-
CASSLADRTYEQYF
TGTGCCAGCAGTTTAGCTGACAGAACCTACGAGCAGTACTTC
>-|TRBJ2-2|TRBV3-1|many
CASRPAGSNTGELFF
TGTGCCAGCAGGCCTGCGGGCTCGAACACCGGGGAGCTGTTTTTT
>-|TRBJ1-2|TRBV6-1|many
CASHGFRAGANYGYTF
TGTGCCAGCCACGGCTTCCGAGCAGGGGCTAACTATGGCTACACCTTC
>-|TRBJ1-3|TRBV29-1|few
CSVEELSSGNTIYF
TGCAGCGTCGAGGAGCTGTCCTCTGGAAACACCATATATTTT